The 11 T cell receptor beta chains presented below share a single source sample, sequenced in a study of blood T cells in healthy people across ages. Together with a sample-barcoded 5' primer, a J-beta primer mix was included in a second PCR lasting roughly 6 to 12 cycles. TCRdb called the 5' RACE reads again in MiXCR, with one record for every CDR3 protein. Among about 780,000 distinct CDR3 sequences listed, about 46% were seen once. Input material: blood. The receptors were sampled from a man at least 80 years old in good health.

CDR3 sequence reads: CASSQGVRDNEQFF. CDR3 sequence (DNA): TGTGCCAGCAGCCAAGGGGTCAGGGACAATGAGCAGTTCTTC. The rearrangement joins TRBV4-2 to TRBJ2-1, with a tentative D call TRBD1 (5 bases). Per the germline V gene, CDR1 is LGHNA and CDR2 is YNFKEQ. CDR3 size: 14 residues. Trimming stripped 1 base from V and 5 bases from J, with 9 bases between.

This sequence joins TRBV28 and TRBJ2-5; TRBD1 matches 8 bases. The J call could be wrong; TRBJ2-7 is a better fit for the DNA end. Germline V gene data show CDR1 as MDHEN and CDR2 as SYDVKM. This CDR3 spans 14 amino acids. DNA for the CDR3: TGTGCCAGCAGTCCTTGGGGGACAGGTAGCGAGCAGTACTTC. Amino acid sequence: CASSPWGTGSEQYF.

Points on this clonotype: A much bigger clone sits one base away, suggesting this may be a read error. The J gene is TRBJ2-7, the V gene TRBV12-3 or TRBV12-4; D not certain. The assigned J gene may be wrong: the sequence end matches TRBJ2-5 better. The CDR3 totals 11 residues. This CDR3 reads CAGSEKETQYF. The CDR3, as DNA: TGTGCCGGCAGCGAAAAAGAGACCCAGTACTTC.

The V call is TRBV11-3, the J call TRBJ2-3; perhaps TRBD1 as D (6 bases). CDR3 length: 14 amino acids. Germline CDR1 and CDR2: SGHNT and YENEEA. V was pared by 5 bases and J by 6 bases, with 15 bases between. In DNA form, the CDR3 reads TGTGCCAGCAGCCTCCGGGACACGAGCGATACGCAGTATTTT. Translation: CASSLRDTSDTQYF.

A few counts support this clonotype. The chain is built from TRBV18 and TRBJ1-2; D may be TRBD1 (6 bases). V lost 2 bases and J lost 6, with 13 bases in between. The length of the CDR3 is 14 residues. From germline, CDR1 is KGHSH and CDR2 LQKENI. The CDR3 region has the DNA TGTGCCAGCTCACCAAGCGGACAGACAGATGGCTACACCTTC. As protein: CASSPSGQTDGYTF.

The V call is TRBV12-3 or TRBV12-4, the J call TRBJ2-7; TRBD2 agrees at 14 bases. Trimming at V came to 9 bases and at J to 5 bases, leaving 24 bases not matched to a gene. The CDR3 runs 20 residues. CDR3 loop: CASLNPGLAGDGWGSDEQYF. Written as DNA, the CDR3 is TGTGCCAGTCTCAACCCGGGACTAGCGGGAGACGGATGGGGATCGGACGAGCAGTACTTC.

The chain is built from TRBV5-1 and TRBJ2-1; 11 nucleotides line up with TRBD2. The CDR3 is made up of 17 amino acids. The trim removed 4 bases at V and 2 bases at J, leaving 8 bases unmatched. In germline, CDR1 is SGHRS, CDR2 YFSETQ. CDR3 nucleotides: TGCGCCAGCAGCCGAAGACTAGCGGGGCACCCCTACAATGAGCAGTTCTTC. It is translated as CASSRRLAGHPYNEQFF.

Only a few counts were recorded for this clonotype. A clone one base away is much larger, so this may be a read error. The V and J genes are TRBV28 and TRBJ2-1; D might be TRBD1 (6 bases). This CDR3 has 14 residues. Per the germline V gene, CDR1 is MDHEN and CDR2 is SYDVKM. V lost 6 bases and J lost 13, with 22 bases in between. CDR3 sequence reads: CASSLQGDRETQFF. As DNA, the CDR3 is TGTGCCAGCAGCCTACAGGGAGATCGCGAGACCCAGTTCTTC. The full variable domain, with the rest looked up from reference TRBV28 and TRBJ2-1, is DVKVTQSSRYLVKRTGEKVFLECVQDMDHENMFWYRQDPGLGLRLIYFSYDVKMKEKGDIPEGYSVSREKKERFSLILESASTNQTSMYLCASSLQGDRETQFFGPGTRLTVL.

This clonotype was seen more than once but under ten times. V and J are TRBV4-3 and TRBJ2-1; perhaps TRBD1 as D (6 bases). The CDR3 contains 15 residues. Germline V CDR1 and CDR2: LGHNA, YSLEER. Deletions cut 1 base from V and 7 bases from J, with 14 bases between. DNA for the CDR3: TGCGCCAGCAGCCAAGCGTCACAGGGTTATAATGAGCAGTTCTTC. Translating gives CASSQASQGYNEQFF.

The chain has TRBV6-2 or TRBV6-3 and TRBJ2-5; D possibly uses TRBD1 or TRBD2 (6 bases each). Matching the DNA end better, TRBJ2-7 makes the J call doubtful. The V gene's germline CDR1 is MNHEY and CDR2 SVGEGT. CDR3 length: 14 residues. The CDR3 nucleotides are TGTGCCAGCACGATACGGGGGCATCCCTACGAGCAGTACTTC. It specifies CASTIRGHPYEQYF.

The J gene is TRBJ2-7, the V gene TRBV6-5, with a possible D match to TRBD2 (5 bases). V dropped 7 bases and J dropped 2 bases, with 21 bases sitting between them. CDR3 length equals 16 residues. Germline lookup yields CDR1 MNHEY and CDR2 SVGAGI. The CDR3 reads CASTSIHGEHPYEQYF. Here the CDR3 DNA reads TGTGCCAGCACTTCCATCCACGGGGAGCATCCCTACGAGCAGTACTTC.